This T cell receptor (beta chain) appears in the sequencing data of a study of blood T cell repertoires in COVID-19. The overall study: Sites across the United States, Italy and Spain contributed samples from acute and convalescent COVID-19. Nucleic acid was either cDNA or gDNA, and it came from T cells, B-cell-depleted T cells, or PBMCs.

Original analysis: Amplification of reference gene primers was used by the study to estimate nucleated cell counts. This table comes from immunoSEQ multiplex PCR, and its TCRdb copy is limited to in-frame clones, with some not included. Clone size and V and J calls were adopted from that table, with D and trimming inferred from the DNA. This table holds 35,000 to 50,000 clones, about two thirds found once. Germline CDR1 and CDR2: SNHLY and FYNNEI. J lost 12 bases, V lost 6 bases, and 11 bases had no gene match. The CDR3 contains 14 residues. The chain has TRBV2 and TRBJ2-1; 10 bases line up with TRBD2. Source material: peripheral blood. The receptor was isolated from a man aged 80 or over with acute or convalescent COVID-19. In DNA form, the CDR3 reads TGTGCCAGCAGCTGGGGGGCTAGCGGGGGAACGCAGTTCTTC. This gives the protein CASSWGASGGTQFF.